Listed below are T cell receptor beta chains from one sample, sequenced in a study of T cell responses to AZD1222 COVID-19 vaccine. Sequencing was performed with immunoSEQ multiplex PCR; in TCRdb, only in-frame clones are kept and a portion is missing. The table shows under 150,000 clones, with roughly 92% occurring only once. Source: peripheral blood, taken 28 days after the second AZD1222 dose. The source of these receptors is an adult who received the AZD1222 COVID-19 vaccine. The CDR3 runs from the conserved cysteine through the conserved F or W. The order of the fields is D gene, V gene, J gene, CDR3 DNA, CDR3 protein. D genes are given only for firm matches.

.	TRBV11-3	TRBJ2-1	TGTGCCAGCAGCTTATCCCAAGGGGCTCTCCAGTTCTTC	CASSLSQGALQFF
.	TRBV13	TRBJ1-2	TGTGCCAGCAGCCTATTTAAGGGAACATCCGATGGCTACACCTTC	CASSLFKGTSDGYTF
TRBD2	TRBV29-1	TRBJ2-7	TGCAGCGTCACAGCGCCCCGGGGGGGGGATTCCTACGAGCAGTACTTC	CSVTAPRGGDSYEQYF
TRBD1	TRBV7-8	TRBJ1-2	TGTGCCAGCAGCTTAGTCGTCGGGGGACAGGGGGGTGGCTACACCTTC	CASSLVVGGQGGGYTF
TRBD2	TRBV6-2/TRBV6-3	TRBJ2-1	TGTGCCAGCAGTGGGACTAGCGGGAAAAACAATGAGCAGTTCTTC	CASSGTSGKNNEQFF
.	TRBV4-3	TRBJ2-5	TGCGCCAGCAGCCAAGAGAAGCGGAGCCAAGAGACCCAGTACTTC	CASSQEKRSQETQYF
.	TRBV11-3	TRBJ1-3	TGTGCCAGCAGCTTAGCCAGTGAAACTGGAAACACCATATATTTT	CASSLASETGNTIYF
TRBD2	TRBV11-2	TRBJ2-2	TGTGCCAGCAGCTCTAGCGGGGGGCCGTACACCGGGGAGCTGTTTTTT	CASSSSGGPYTGELFF
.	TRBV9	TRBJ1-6	TGTGCCAGCAGCGTAGACACGACTTCACCCCTCCACTTT	CASSVDTTSPLHF
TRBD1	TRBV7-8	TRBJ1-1	TGTGCCAGCAGTTCCCGGACAGGCACTGAAGCTTTCTTT	CASSSRTGTEAFF